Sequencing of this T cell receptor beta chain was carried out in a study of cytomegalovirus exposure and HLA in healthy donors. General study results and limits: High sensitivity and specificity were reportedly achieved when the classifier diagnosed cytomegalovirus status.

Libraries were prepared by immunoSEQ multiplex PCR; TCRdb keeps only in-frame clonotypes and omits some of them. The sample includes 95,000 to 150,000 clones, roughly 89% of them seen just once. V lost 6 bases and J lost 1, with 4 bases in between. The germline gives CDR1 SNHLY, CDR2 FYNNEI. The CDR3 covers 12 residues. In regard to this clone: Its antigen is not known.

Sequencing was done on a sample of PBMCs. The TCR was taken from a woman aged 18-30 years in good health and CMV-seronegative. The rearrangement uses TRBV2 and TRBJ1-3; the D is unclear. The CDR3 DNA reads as TGTGCCAGCAGAGCGTCTGGAAACACCATATATTTT. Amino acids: CASRASGNTIYF.